Below, 20 T cell receptor beta chains from the same sample are listed, as sequenced in a study of T-cell reconstitution after alpha-beta-depleted transplantation in children. As it was prepared, the TCRbeta library received unique molecular identifiers. TCRdb ran MiXCR on the PCR reads and lists one entry per CDR3 protein. The sample has fewer than 500,000 distinct CDR3 sequences; approximately 41% are singletons. The material sequenced was PBMCs, taken before TCRalphabeta/CD19-depleted stem cell transplant. Receptors originate from a girl aged 2-9 years with aplastic anemia, due to receive a stem cell transplant.

This clonotype was counted only a few times. The chain carries TRBV4-2 and TRBJ2-7; tentatively, D is TRBD2 (6 bases). V was cut by 0 bases and J by 3 bases, with 9 bases left in between. The CDR3 spans 14 residues. CDR1 is LGHNA and CDR2 is YNFKEQ in the germline V gene. This chain's CDR3 is CASSQEGLNYEQYF. CDR3 bases: TGTGCCAGCAGCCAAGAGGGACTCAACTACGAGCAGTACTTC.

The chain carries TRBV28 and TRBJ2-1; a possible D gene is TRBD2 (7 bases). The CDR3 contains 15 residues. Germline CDR1 reads MDHEN; CDR2 reads SYDVKM. Trimming pared 7 bases from V and 6 bases from J, leaving 19 bases between. The DNA for the CDR3 is TGTGCCAGCACAACCGGGGGGCTAGGGGGCAATGAGCAGTTCTTC. Protein: CASTTGGLGGNEQFF. Variable domain in full (rest from reference TRBV28 and TRBJ2-1): DVKVTQSSRYLVKRTGEKVFLECVQDMDHENMFWYRQDPGLGLRLIYFSYDVKMKEKGDIPEGYSVSREKKERFSLILESASTNQTSMYLCASTTGGLGGNEQFFGPGTRLTVL.

This clonotype showed up just a few times. The chain uses TRBV7-2 and TRBJ2-1; 9 nucleotides agree with TRBD1. Germline trimming cut 1 base from V and 8 bases from J; bases unmatched to any gene: 9. The germline gives CDR1 SGHTA, CDR2 FQGNSA. The CDR3 has 16 residues. The CDR3: CASSLGFGTGTYEQFF. CDR3 DNA: TGTGCCAGCAGCTTAGGGTTTGGGACAGGGACGTATGAGCAGTTCTTC.

The V call is TRBV20-1, the J call TRBJ2-7, with D possibly being TRBD1 or TRBD2 (5 bases each). This CDR3 has 13 residues. Per germline, CDR1 DFQATT and CDR2 SNEGSKA (reference sequence). V lost 5 bases and J lost 2, with 13 bases in between. The CDR3 spells CSAEGPDTYEQYF. CDR3 DNA: TGCAGTGCTGAGGGACCTGACACCTACGAGCAGTACTTC.

The sample holds a few counts of this clonotype. The rearrangement joins TRBV7-8 to TRBJ2-7; 8 bases agree with TRBD1. Germline CDR1 and CDR2: SGHVS and FQNEAQ. V lost 4 bases to trimming and J lost 3 bases; unmatched junction nucleotides: 8. CDR3 length equals 15 residues. CDR3 in amino acids: CASSSAGTGHYEQYF. DNA of the CDR3: TGTGCCAGCAGCTCGGCTGGGACAGGACACTACGAGCAGTACTTC.

Ten or more counts support this clonotype. The chain combines TRBV7-9 with TRBJ2-7; D uncertain. The length of the CDR3 is 12 residues. Germline assignment: CDR1 SEHNR and CDR2 FQNEAQ (reference sequence). V was trimmed by 1 base and J by 1 base, leaving 2 bases between them. The CDR3 reads CASSLGSYEQYF. The CDR3 nucleotides are TGTGCCAGCAGCTTAGGATCCTACGAGCAGTACTTC.

This clonotype is medium-sized (0.01 to 0.1%) by share. V usage is TRBV3-1 and J usage is TRBJ2-1; a weak D match, TRBD2 (5 bases). The V end lost 4 bases, the J end lost 0 bases, and 10 bases lay between the germline ends. The CDR3 loop spans 15 amino acids. Germline V gene sequence: CDR1 LGHDT, CDR2 YNNKEL (reference sequence). CDR3 residues: CASSPPGSSYNEQFF. CDR3 bases: TGTGCCAGCAGCCCCCCGGGGAGCTCCTACAATGAGCAGTTCTTC.

The rearrangement links TRBV9 to TRBJ2-1; TRBD2 might be the D (6 bases). CDR3 length: 15 residues. V was trimmed by 0 bases and J by 7 bases, leaving 14 bases between them. Germline CDR1 is SGDLS and CDR2 is YYNGEE. The CDR3 coding sequence is TGTGCCAGCAGCGTAGCGTCTAGCGCTCATAATGAGCAGTTCTTC. It is translated as CASSVASSAHNEQFF. The whole variable domain, filled in from reference TRBV9 and TRBJ2-1, reads DSGVTQTPKHLITATGQRVTLRCSPRSGDLSVYWYQQSLDQGLQFLIQYYNGEERAKGNILERFSAQQFPDLHSELNLSSLELGDSALYFCASSVASSAHNEQFFGPGTRLTVL.

The chain is built from TRBV18 and TRBJ2-7, with D possibly matching TRBD1 (6 bases). The V end lost 5 bases, the J end lost 5 bases, and 13 bases lay between the germline ends. The germline gives CDR1 KGHSH, CDR2 LQKENI. The CDR3 has 13 residues. DNA of the CDR3: TGTGCCAGCTCAAAGACAGGTACCCACGAGCAGTACTTC. Amino acid sequence: CASSKTGTHEQYF.

This chain uses TRBV5-1 with TRBJ2-1; a weak D match, TRBD2 (6 bases). In germline, CDR1 is SGHRS, CDR2 YFSETQ. With 0 bases removed from V and 0 bases from J, the gap between germline ends came to 10 bases. This CDR3 comprises 16 residues. The CDR3 sequence: CASSLEGTASYNEQFF. CDR3 in DNA: TGCGCCAGCAGCTTGGAAGGGACTGCCTCCTACAATGAGCAGTTCTTC.

The V gene is TRBV4-1, the J gene TRBJ2-7; D gene ambiguous. Germline V CDR1 and CDR2: MGHRA, YSYEKL. CDR3 length: 16 residues. V was trimmed by 4 bases and J by 5 bases, leaving 21 bases between them. CDR3 residues: CASSLDSTRFTDEQYF. CDR3 DNA: TGCGCCAGCAGCCTCGACTCGACCAGATTTACAGACGAGCAGTACTTC.

V usage is TRBV5-1 and J usage is TRBJ1-1; D perhaps matches TRBD1 (6 bases). V lost 7 bases, J lost 1 base, and 14 bases lay in between. CDR3 length: 14 residues. Germline V gene sequence: CDR1 SGHRS, CDR2 YFSETQ. CDR3 amino acids: CASARGAANTEAFF. DNA of the CDR3: TGCGCCAGCGCACGGGGGGCAGCGAACACTGAAGCTTTCTTT.

The table lists this clonotype with a few counts. The J gene is TRBJ2-1, the V gene TRBV7-2, with 11 bases lining up with TRBD2. The length of the CDR3 is 15 residues. The ends lost 5 bases at V and 7 bases at J; junction bases unmatched: 7. CDR1 and CDR2 (germline): SGHTA, FQGNSA. CDR3 loop: CASSRLAGGGNEQFF. CDR3 nucleotide sequence: TGTGCCAGCAGCAGATTAGCGGGAGGGGGGAATGAGCAGTTCTTC.

This chain uses TRBV4-1 with TRBJ2-3, with a tentative D call TRBD1 (6 bases). Trimming stripped 4 bases from V and 4 bases from J, with 15 bases between. This CDR3 contains 15 residues. From germline, CDR1 is MGHRA and CDR2 YSYEKL. CDR3 in DNA: TGCGCCAGCAGCCTCAGCAGGGGACCGCCAGATACGCAGTATTTT. It specifies CASSLSRGPPDTQYF.

The chain recombines TRBV20-1 with TRBJ1-4, with unresolved D. V gave up 3 bases and J gave up 0 bases, with 17 bases separating them. Per the germline V gene, CDR1 is DFQATT and CDR2 is SNEGSKA (reference sequence). The CDR3 is 17 amino acids. The CDR3 spells CSASPGAMPATNEKLFF. The DNA of the CDR3 is TGCAGTGCTAGTCCAGGAGCAATGCCCGCAACTAATGAAAAACTGTTTTTT.

This clonotype appeared a single time. The gene calls are TRBV28 and TRBJ2-7; D may be TRBD1 (6 bases). In germline, CDR1 is MDHEN, CDR2 SYDVKM. The CDR3 contains 16 residues. Trimming removed 0 bases from V and 3 bases from J, with 15 bases in between. The CDR3 here is CASSLWGATPLYEQYF. The CDR3, as DNA: TGTGCCAGCAGTTTATGGGGGGCAACCCCACTCTACGAGCAGTACTTC.

This clonotype was seen just once. The rearrangement uses TRBV20-1 and TRBJ2-4; D perhaps matches TRBD2 (5 bases). With 5 bases removed from V and 0 bases from J, the gap between germline ends came to 11 bases. The CDR3 spans 14 residues. In germline, CDR1 is DFQATT, CDR2 SNEGSKA (reference sequence). The CDR3 region is CSAWIAGAKNIQYF. CDR3 nucleotides: TGCAGTGCTTGGATCGCGGGAGCCAAAAACATTCAGTACTTC.

This sequence joins TRBV5-1 and TRBJ2-1, with a tentative D call TRBD2 (6 bases). The CDR3 loop spans 15 amino acids. V gave up 3 bases and J gave up 8 bases, with 18 bases separating them. Germline CDR1 SGHRS, CDR2 YFSETQ. CDR3 nucleotide sequence: TGCGCCAGCAGCTCCGCGGGATCCCCCGAGGATGAGCAGTTCTTC. As protein: CASSSAGSPEDEQFF.

This clonotype was seen a handful of times. The gene calls are TRBV7-9 and TRBJ2-1; weak D call: TRBD1 (5 bases). In germline, CDR1 is SEHNR, CDR2 FQNEAQ (reference sequence). The length of the CDR3 is 14 residues. V lost 7 bases to trimming and J lost 4 bases, with 14 bases between them. The CDR3 coding sequence is TGTGCCAGCACCCCCCAGGGATTGTACAATGAGCAGTTCTTC. This translates into CASTPQGLYNEQFF.

This clonotype has ten or more counts. This chain uses TRBV5-1 with TRBJ2-1; TRBD1 agrees at 9 bases. There are 15 residues in the CDR3. CDR1 and CDR2 (germline): SGHRS, YFSETQ. Trimming cost V 4 bases and J 8 bases; bases outside gene matches: 10. The CDR3 bases are TGCGCCAGCAGCCCTGGGACAGGGATGGTAGATGAGCAGTTCTTC. It is translated as CASSPGTGMVDEQFF.